This is a list of T cell receptor beta chains from one sample in a study of regulatory T cells in long-lasting Graves disease. TCRdb analysed the multiplex PCR reads with MiXCR anew, one entry per CDR3 protein. The repertoire holds 300,000 to 450,000 distinct CDR3 sequences, with around a sixth as singletons. The material sequenced was peripheral blood mononuclear cells (PBMCs), taken at new diagnosis, from a patient treated with antithyroid drugs. These receptors all come from a female donor with Graves disease. The CDR3 runs from the conserved cysteine through the conserved F or W. Fields, in order: CDR3 length, clone size, D gene, J gene, V gene, CDR3 DNA, CDR3 protein. A D gene is named only where the DNA matches it firmly. Not all rows give a size; the values are once, few, many and, for expanded clones, a class.

>15|many|TRBD1|TRBJ2-3|TRBV24-1
TGTGCCACCAGTGACCTGGGACAGGATGGAGATACGCAGTATTTT
CATSDLGQDGDTQYF
>16|many|NA|TRBJ2-1|TRBV24-1
TGTGCCACCAGTGATTTAGGGGGGGCGGGTCGCAATGAGCAGTTCTTC
CATSDLGGAGRNEQFF
>17|many|NA|TRBJ2-1|TRBV4-1
TGCGCCAGCAGGCAAGGAGGAGGGGAACTCTTTTACAATGAGCAGTTCTTC
CASRQGGGELFYNEQFF
>15|NA|NA|TRBJ2-1|TRBV7-9
TGTGCCAGCAGCTTCAGGCCCGGGAGAGGAAATGAGCAGTTCTTC
CASSFRPGRGNEQFF
>19|NA|NA|TRBJ2-1|TRBV3-2
TGTGCCAGCAGCCCTCACCTTGGACAGTGCCGATTGTCCTACAATGAGCAGTTCTTC
CASSPHLGQCRLSYNEQFF
>14|many|NA|TRBJ1-1|TRBV12-3/TRBV12-4
TGTGCCAGCAGTCCGGGACGGCCTTACACTGAAGCTTTCTTT
CASSPGRPYTEAFF
>16|few|TRBD1|TRBJ1-1|TRBV5-1
TGCGCCAGCAGCCCCCAGGACAGGGGGCCCCCCGTTGAAGCTTTCTTT
CASSPQDRGPPVEAFF
>18|many|TRBD1|TRBJ1-2|TRBV6-5
TGTGCCAGCAGTTACACCCGGGACAGGGTTTTTCGCCGGGGTGGCTACACCTTC
CASSYTRDRVFRRGGYTF
>14|many|NA|TRBJ1-1|TRBV18
TGTGCCAGCTCACCGAACTACAGGTCTCCCGAAGCTTTCTTT
CASSPNYRSPEAFF
>14|many|NA|TRBJ2-2|TRBV24-1
TGTGCCACCAGTGATCCGTGGGGGGCCGGGGAGCTGTTTTTT
CATSDPWGAGELFF
>18|few|TRBD1|TRBJ1-5|TRBV5-5
TGTGCCAGCAGCTTGGGGGGGACAGGGGGACGCAGCAATCAGCCCCAGCATTTT
CASSLGGTGGRSNQPQHF
>17|many|NA|TRBJ2-3|TRBV5-5
TGTGCCAGCAGCTTGCTCTCCGGGGGCGCCCTCACAGATACGCAGTATTTT
CASSLLSGGALTDTQYF
>14|many|TRBD1|TRBJ1-1|TRBV12-3/TRBV12-4
TGTGCCAGCACCTGGACAGGGGGGAACACTGAAGCTTTCTTT
CASTWTGGNTEAFF
>17|few|TRBD2|TRBJ2-3|TRBV19
TGTGCCAGTAGTATAGGCGCTAGCGGGGGGTACACAGATACGCAGTATTTT
CASSIGASGGYTDTQYF
>14|many|NA|TRBJ2-1|TRBV5-1
TGCGCCAGCAGCTTGCGGGAGCCGAACAATGAGCAGTTCTTC
CASSLREPNNEQFF
>13|NA|NA|TRBJ2-7|TRBV12-3/TRBV12-4
TGTGCCAGCAGTTCATCGAACAGCTACGAGCAGTACTTC
CASSSSNSYEQYF
>19|many|TRBD2|TRBJ2-1|TRBV24-1
TGTGCCACCAGATCACGGCCCGGGACTAGCGGGAGAGAGGGCAATGAGCAGTTCTTC
CATRSRPGTSGREGNEQFF
>16|NA|TRBD1|TRBJ1-1|TRBV7-2
TGTGCCAGCAGCTTAGTCGGGACAGGGGGAGGAACTGAAGCTTTCTTT
CASSLVGTGGGTEAFF
>16|NA|TRBD1|TRBJ2-3|TRBV10-3
TGTGCCACCCAACCAGGGCCTGGACAGGGGGGCCATACGCAGTATTTT
CATQPGPGQGGHTQYF
>14|NA|TRBD2|TRBJ2-1|TRBV20-1
TGCAGTGCTAGCGGGACTAGCGGGAGGGCTGAGCAGTTCTTC
CSASGTSGRAEQFF